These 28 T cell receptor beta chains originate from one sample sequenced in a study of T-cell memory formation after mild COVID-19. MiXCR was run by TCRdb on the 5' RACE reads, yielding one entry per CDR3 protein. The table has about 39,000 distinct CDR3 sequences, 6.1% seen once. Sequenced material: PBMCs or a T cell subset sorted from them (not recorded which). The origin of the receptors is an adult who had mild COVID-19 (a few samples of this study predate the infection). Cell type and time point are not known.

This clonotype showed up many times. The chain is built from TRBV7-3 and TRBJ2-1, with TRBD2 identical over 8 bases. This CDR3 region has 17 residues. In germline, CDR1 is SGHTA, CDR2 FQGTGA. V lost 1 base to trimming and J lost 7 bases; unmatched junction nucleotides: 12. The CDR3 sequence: CASSLRSGREGWNEQFF. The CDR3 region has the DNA TGTGCCAGCAGCTTAAGATCGGGTCGGGAGGGCTGGAATGAGCAGTTCTTC.

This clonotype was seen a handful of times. The CDR3 is CASASGPTLAGDYEQYF. CDR3 coding DNA: TGCGCCAGCGCCTCCGGGCCTACACTAGCGGGAGACTACGAGCAGTACTTC. The chain uses TRBV5-1 and TRBJ2-7; 11 bases align to TRBD2. CDR3 length: 17 residues. J was trimmed by 3 bases and V by 7 bases; bases with no gene match: 15. Germline loops: CDR1 SGHRS, CDR2 YFSETQ.

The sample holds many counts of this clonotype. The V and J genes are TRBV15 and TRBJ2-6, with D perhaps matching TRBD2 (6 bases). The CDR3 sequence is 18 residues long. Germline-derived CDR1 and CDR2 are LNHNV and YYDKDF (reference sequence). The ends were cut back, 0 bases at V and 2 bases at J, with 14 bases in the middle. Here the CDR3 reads CATSRDLGGPAGANVLTF. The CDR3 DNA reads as TGTGCCACCAGCAGAGATTTGGGGGGTCCGGCTGGGGCCAACGTCCTGACTTTC. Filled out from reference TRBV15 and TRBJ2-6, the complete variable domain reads DAMVIQNPRYQVTQFGKPVTLSCSQTLNHNVMYWYQQKSSQAPKLLFHYYDKDFNNEADTPDNFQSRRPNTSFCFLDIRSPGLGDTAMYLCATSRDLGGPAGANVLTFGAGSRLTVL.

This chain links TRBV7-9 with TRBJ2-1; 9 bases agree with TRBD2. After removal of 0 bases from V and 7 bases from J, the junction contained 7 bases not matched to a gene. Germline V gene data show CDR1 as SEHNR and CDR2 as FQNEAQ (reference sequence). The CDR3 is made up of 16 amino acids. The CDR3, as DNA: TGTGCCAGCAGCTTAGCGGCGGGGGGGCCTCGAAATGAGCAGTTCTTC. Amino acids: CASSLAAGGPRNEQFF.

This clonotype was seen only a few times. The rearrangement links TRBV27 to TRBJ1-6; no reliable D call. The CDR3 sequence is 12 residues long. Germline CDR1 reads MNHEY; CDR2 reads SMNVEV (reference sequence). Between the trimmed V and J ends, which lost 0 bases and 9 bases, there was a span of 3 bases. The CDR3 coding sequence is TGTGCCAGCAGTTTATCGAGTTCACCCCTCCACTTT. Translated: CASSLSSSPLHF.

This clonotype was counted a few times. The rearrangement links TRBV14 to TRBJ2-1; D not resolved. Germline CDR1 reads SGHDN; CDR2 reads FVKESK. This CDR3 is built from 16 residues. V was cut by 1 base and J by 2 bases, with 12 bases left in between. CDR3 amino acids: CASSQGRQTPYNEQFF. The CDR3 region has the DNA TGTGCCAGCAGCCAAGGCAGGCAGACCCCCTACAATGAGCAGTTCTTC.

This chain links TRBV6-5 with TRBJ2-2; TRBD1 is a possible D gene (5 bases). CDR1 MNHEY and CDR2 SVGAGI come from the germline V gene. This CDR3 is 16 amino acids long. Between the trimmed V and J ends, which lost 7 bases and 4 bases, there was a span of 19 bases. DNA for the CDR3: TGTGCCAGCACCAAAACAGTCGCAGGGCGCACCGGGGAGCTGTTTTTT. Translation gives CASTKTVAGRTGELFF.

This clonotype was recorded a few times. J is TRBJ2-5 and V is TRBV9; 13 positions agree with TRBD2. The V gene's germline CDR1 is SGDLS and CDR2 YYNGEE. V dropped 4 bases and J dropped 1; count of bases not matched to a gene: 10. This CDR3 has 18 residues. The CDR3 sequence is CASSPGKGTSGTQETQYF. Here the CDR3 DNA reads TGTGCCAGCAGCCCAGGAAAGGGGACTAGCGGGACCCAAGAGACCCAGTACTTC.

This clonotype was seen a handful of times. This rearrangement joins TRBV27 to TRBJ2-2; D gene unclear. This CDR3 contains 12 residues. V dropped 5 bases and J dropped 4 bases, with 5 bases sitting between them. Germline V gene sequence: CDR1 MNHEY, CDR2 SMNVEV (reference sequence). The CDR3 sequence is CASSHFTGELFF. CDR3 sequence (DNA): TGTGCCAGCAGTCACTTCACCGGGGAGCTGTTTTTT.

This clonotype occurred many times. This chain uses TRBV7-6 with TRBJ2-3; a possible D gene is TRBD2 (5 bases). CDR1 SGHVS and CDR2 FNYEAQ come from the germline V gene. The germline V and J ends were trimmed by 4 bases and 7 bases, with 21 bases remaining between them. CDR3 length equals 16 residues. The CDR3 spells CASSSRTDKARHTQYF. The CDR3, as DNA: TGTGCCAGCAGCTCGCGGACTGACAAGGCGAGACATACGCAGTATTTT.

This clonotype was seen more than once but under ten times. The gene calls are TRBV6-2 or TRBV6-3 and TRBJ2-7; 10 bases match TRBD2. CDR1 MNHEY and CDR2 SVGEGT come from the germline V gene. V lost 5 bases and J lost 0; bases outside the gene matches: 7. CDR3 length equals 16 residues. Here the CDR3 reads CASSDPGLASSYEQYF. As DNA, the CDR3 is TGTGCCAGCAGTGATCCGGGACTAGCGTCCTCCTACGAGCAGTACTTC.

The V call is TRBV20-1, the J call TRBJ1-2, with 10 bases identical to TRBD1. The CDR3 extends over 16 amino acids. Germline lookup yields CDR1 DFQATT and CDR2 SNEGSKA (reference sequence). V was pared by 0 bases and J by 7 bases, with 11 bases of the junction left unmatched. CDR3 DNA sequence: TGCAGTGCTAGAGATCCTTCGACAGGGGGCGCTGGTGGCTACACCTTC. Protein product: CSARDPSTGGAGGYTF.

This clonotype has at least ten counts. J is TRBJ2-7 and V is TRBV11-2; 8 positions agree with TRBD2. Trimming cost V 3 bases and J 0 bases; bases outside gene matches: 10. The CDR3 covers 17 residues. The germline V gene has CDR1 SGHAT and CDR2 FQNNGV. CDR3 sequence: CASSLTSGSSISYEQYF. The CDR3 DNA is TGTGCCAGCAGCTTGACCAGCGGGAGCTCCATCTCCTACGAGCAGTACTTC.

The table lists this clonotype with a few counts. This chain's CDR3 is CASSPPMTSLTQYF. The CDR3 region has the DNA TGTGCCAGCAGCCCGCCCATGACTAGCTTAACGCAGTATTTT. This chain uses TRBV5-6 with TRBJ2-3; TRBD2 matches 7 bases. The CDR3 has 14 amino acids. V was clipped by 4 bases and J by 9 bases; unmatched bases: 11. Germline V gene sequence: CDR1 SGHDT, CDR2 YYEEEE.

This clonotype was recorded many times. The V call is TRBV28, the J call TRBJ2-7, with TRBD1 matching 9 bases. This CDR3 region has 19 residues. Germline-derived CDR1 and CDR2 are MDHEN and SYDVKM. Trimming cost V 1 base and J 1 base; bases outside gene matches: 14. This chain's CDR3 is CASSLSRTHGQGWSYEQYF. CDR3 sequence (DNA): TGTGCCAGCAGTTTATCCCGAACCCACGGACAGGGGTGGTCCTACGAGCAGTACTTC.

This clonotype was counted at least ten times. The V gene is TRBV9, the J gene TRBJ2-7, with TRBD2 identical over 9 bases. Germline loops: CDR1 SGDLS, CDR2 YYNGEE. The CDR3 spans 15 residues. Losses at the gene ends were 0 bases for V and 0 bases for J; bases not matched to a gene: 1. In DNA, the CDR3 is TGTGCCAGCAGCGTAGAAGCGGGAGGCTCCTACGAGCAGTACTTC. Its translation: CASSVEAGGSYEQYF.

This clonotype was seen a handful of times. This chain's CDR3 is CSARPGTKRSYEQYF. CDR3 sequence (DNA): TGCAGTGCCAGACCCGGGACTAAACGTTCCTACGAGCAGTACTTC. The J gene is TRBJ2-7, the V gene TRBV20-1; 7 bases line up with TRBD2. The CDR3 extends over 15 amino acids. CDR1 is DFQATT, CDR2 SNEGSKA, per germline (reference sequence). Trimming at V came to 6 bases and at J to 1 base, leaving 12 bases not matched to a gene.

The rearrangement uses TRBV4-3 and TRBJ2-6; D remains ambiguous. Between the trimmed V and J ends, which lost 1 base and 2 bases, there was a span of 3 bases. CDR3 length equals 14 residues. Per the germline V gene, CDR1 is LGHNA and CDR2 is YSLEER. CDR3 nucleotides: TGCGCCAGCAGCCAAGGTACTGGGGCCAACGTCCTGACTTTC. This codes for CASSQGTGANVLTF.

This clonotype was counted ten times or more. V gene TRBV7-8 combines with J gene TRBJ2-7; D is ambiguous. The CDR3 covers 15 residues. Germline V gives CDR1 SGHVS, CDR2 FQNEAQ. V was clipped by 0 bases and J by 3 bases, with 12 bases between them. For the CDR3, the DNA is TGTGCCAGCAGCTTAGCACCTGACGGGCGCTACGAGCAGTACTTC. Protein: CASSLAPDGRYEQYF.

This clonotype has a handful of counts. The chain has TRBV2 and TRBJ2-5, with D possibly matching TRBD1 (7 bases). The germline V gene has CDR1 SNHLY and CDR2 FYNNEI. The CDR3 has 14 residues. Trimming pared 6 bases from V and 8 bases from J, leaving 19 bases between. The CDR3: CASRNRDSSGTQYF. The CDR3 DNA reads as TGTGCCAGCAGAAATAGGGACAGTAGCGGAACCCAGTACTTC.

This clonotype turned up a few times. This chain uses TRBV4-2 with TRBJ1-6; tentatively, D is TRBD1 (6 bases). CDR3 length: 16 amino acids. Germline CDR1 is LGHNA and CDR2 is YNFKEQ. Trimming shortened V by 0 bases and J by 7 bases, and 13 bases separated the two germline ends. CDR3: CASSQDRRGLNSPLHF. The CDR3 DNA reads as TGTGCCAGCAGCCAAGATCGAAGGGGGTTAAATTCACCCCTCCACTTT.

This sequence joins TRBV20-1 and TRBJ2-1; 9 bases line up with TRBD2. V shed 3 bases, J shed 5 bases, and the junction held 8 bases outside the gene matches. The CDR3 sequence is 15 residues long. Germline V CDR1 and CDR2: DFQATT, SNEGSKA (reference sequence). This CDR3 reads CSASLLAGFNNEQFF. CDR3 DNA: TGCAGTGCTAGCCTCCTAGCGGGGTTTAACAATGAGCAGTTCTTC.

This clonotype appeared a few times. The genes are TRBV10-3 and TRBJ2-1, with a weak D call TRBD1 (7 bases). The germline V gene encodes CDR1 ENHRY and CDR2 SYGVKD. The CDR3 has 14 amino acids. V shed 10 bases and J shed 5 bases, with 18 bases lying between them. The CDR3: CATNSQGGHNEQFF. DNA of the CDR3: TGTGCCACCAACAGCCAGGGGGGCCACAATGAGCAGTTCTTC.

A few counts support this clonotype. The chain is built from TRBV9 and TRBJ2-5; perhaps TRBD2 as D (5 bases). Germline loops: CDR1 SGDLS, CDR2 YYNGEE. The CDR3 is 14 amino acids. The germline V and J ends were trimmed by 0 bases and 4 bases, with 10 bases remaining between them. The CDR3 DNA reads TGTGCCAGCAGCGTAGCTACTGCGGGAGAGACCCAGTACTTC. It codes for CASSVATAGETQYF.

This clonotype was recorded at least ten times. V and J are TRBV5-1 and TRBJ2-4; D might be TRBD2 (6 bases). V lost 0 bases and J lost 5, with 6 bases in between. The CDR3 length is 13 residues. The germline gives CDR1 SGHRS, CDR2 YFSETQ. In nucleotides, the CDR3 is TGCGCCAGCAGCTTGGGACTAGAAAACATTCAGTACTTC. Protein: CASSLGLENIQYF.

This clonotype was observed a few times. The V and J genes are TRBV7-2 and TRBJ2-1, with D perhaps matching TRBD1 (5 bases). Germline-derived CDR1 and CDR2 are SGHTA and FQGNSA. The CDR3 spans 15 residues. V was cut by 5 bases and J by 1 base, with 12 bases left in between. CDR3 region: CASSPTVRSYNEQFF. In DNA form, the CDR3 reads TGTGCCAGCAGCCCGACAGTACGATCCTACAATGAGCAGTTCTTC.

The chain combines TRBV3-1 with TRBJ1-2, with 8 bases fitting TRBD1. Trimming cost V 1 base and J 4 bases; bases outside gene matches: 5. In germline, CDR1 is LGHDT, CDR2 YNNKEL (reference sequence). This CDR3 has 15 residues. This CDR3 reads CASSQGRDRGYGYTF. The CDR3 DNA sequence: TGTGCCAGCAGCCAAGGACGTGACAGGGGCTATGGCTACACCTTC.

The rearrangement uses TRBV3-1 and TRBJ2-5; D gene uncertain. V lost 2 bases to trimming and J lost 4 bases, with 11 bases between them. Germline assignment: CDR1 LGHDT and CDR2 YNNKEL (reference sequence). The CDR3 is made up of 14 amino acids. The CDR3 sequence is CASSQPRMVETQYF. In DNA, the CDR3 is TGTGCCAGCAGCCAACCGCGTATGGTAGAGACCCAGTACTTC.